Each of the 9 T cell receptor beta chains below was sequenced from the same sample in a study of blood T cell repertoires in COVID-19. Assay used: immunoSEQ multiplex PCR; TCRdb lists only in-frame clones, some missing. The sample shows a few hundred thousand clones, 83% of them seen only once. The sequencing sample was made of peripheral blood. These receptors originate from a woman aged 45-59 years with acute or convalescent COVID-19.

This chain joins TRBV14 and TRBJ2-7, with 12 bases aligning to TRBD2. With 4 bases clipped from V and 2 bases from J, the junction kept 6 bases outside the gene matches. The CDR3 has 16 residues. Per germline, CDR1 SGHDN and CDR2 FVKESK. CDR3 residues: CASSLLGLAGTYEQYF. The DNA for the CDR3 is TGTGCCAGCAGCCTTCTAGGACTAGCGGGAACCTACGAGCAGTACTTC.

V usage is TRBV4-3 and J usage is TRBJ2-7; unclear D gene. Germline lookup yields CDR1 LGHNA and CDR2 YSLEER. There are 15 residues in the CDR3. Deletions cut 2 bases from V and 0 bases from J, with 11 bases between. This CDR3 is CASSQRLGSSYEQYF. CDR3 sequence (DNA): TGCGCCAGCAGCCAACGCCTGGGCAGCTCCTACGAGCAGTACTTC.

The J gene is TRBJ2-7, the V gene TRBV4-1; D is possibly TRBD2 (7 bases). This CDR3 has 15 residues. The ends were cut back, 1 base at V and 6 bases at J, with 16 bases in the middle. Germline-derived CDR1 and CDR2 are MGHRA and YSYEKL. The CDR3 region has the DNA TGCGCCAGCAGCCAAGGTTTCCGGGGAGGGGGCGAGCAGTACTTC. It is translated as CASSQGFRGGGEQYF.

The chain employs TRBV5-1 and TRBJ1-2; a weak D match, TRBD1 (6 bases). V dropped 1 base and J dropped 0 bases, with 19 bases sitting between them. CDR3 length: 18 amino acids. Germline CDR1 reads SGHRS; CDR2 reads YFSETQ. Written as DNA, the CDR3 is TGCGCCAGCAGCTTGACGACCGGGGTCAGGGGATCTAACTATGGCTACACCTTC. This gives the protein CASSLTTGVRGSNYGYTF.

In nucleotides, the CDR3 is TGCGGATTCACCGGGGACAATGAGCAGTTCTTC. Its protein is CGFTGDNEQFF. The rearrangement links TRBV23-1 to TRBJ2-1, with a tentative D call TRBD2 (5 bases). TRBV23-1 is labeled an ORF, and its function is uncertain. This CDR3 contains 11 residues.

This CDR3 reads CASSRQGDEQYV. CDR3 nucleotide sequence: TGTGCCAGCAGCCGACAGGGGGACGAGCAGTACGTC. The chain has TRBV3-1 (or the pseudogene TRBV3-2) and TRBJ2-7, with TRBD1 matching over 9 bases. This CDR3 spans 12 amino acids. After removal of 4 bases from V and 5 bases from J, the junction contained 0 bases not matched to a gene. Germline V gene lookup returns CDR1 LGHDT and CDR2 YNNKEL (reference sequence).

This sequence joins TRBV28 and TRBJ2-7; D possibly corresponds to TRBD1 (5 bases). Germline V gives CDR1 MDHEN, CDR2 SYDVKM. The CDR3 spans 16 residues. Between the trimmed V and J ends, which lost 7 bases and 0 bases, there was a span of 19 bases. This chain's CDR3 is CASKPTGQGFSYEQYV. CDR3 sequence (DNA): TGTGCCAGCAAGCCTACCGGGCAGGGATTCTCCTACGAGCAGTACGTC.

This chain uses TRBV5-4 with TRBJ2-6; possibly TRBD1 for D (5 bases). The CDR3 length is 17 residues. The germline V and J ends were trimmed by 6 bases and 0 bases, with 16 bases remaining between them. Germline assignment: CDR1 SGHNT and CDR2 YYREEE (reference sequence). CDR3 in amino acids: CASTQGALGSGANVLTF. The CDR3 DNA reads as TGTGCCAGCACCCAAGGGGCGTTAGGCTCTGGGGCCAACGTCCTGACTTTC.

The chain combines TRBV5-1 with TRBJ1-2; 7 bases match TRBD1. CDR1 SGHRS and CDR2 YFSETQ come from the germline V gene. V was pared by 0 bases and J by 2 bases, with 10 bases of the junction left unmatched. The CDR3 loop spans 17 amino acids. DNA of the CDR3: TGCGCCAGCAGCTTGGGACAGGGCATGGGTACAAACTATGGCTACACCTTC. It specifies CASSLGQGMGTNYGYTF.